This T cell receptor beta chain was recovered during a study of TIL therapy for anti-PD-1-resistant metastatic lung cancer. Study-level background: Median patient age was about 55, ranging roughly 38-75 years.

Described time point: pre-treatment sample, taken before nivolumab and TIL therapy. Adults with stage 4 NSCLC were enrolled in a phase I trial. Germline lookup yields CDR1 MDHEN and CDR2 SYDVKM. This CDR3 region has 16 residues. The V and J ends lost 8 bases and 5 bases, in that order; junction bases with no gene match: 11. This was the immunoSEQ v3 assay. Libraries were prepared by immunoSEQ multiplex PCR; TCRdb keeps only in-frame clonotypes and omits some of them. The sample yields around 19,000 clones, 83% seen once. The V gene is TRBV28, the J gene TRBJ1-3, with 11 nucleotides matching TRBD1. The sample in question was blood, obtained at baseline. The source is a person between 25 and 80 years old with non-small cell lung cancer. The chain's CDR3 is CASVKAGTGGRNTIYF. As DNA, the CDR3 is TGTGCCAGCGTAAAAGCCGGGACAGGGGGGAGAAACACCATATATTTT.